The T cell receptor beta chain under discussion was sequenced for a study of blood T cell repertoires in COVID-19. Study-wide background: Samples of COVID-19 (acute and convalescent) were obtained from the United States, Italy and Spain. T cells, B-cell-depleted T cells, or PBMCs supplied cDNA or gDNA.

The CDR3 runs 14 residues. V lost 5 bases to trimming and J lost 3 bases, with 13 bases between them. Germline CDR1 and CDR2: MNHEY and SVGAGI. Authors' data handling: For nucleated cells, counts were estimated from reference gene primer amplification. This table comes from immunoSEQ multiplex PCR, and its TCRdb copy is limited to in-frame clones, with some not included. V, J and clone size were drawn from that table, and D and trimming were deduced from the DNA. Among some 160,000 clones, around 77% were seen once, and the ten largest hold approximately 6.2%. The rearrangement uses TRBV6-5 and TRBJ1-1; tentative D call: TRBD1 (5 bases). The receptor was derived from a man in his 70s with active or convalescent COVID-19. The specimen sequenced was peripheral blood. Written as DNA, the CDR3 is TGTGCCAGCAGTCTAACCAGGGTGGACACTGAAGCTTTCTTT. Translation gives CASSLTRVDTEAFF.